Included here is one TCR beta chain sequence, with context. Its antigen is not identified. Only patients with CD8+CD57+ cell expansion on flow cytometry were chosen for sequencing. Patients were treatment-naive when blood was sampled. This record comes from a study of CD8+CD57+ T cells in acquired aplastic anemia. Whole-study results and caveats: Overlapping CD8+ CDR3 repertoires of patients and controls contained under 30 shared sequences.

TCR beta VDJ combinations and CDR3 sequences were profiled from genomic DNA. One entry per CDR3 protein, called by TCRdb with MiXCR from the reads. The top ten clones hold 1.3% of a sample with under 350,000 distinct CDR3 sequences, roughly 59% of them seen once. CDR1 is LNHDA and CDR2 is SQIVND in the germline V gene (reference sequence). CDR3 length: 14 residues. The ends lost 6 bases at V and 5 bases at J; junction bases unmatched: 6. This chain connects TRBV19 to TRBJ1-1; 10 nucleotides match TRBD1. The sequenced sample was sorted CD4+, CD8+, or CD8+CD57+ T cells (not recorded which) from PBMCs. The source of this sequence is a human donor with aplastic anemia. The CDR3 nucleotides read TGTGCCAGTAGGGGGACAGGGGTAGGGACTGAAGCTTTCTTT. As protein: CASRGTGVGTEAFF. Based on the CDR3 plus reference TRBV19 and TRBJ1-1, the full variable domain is DGGITQSPKYLFRKEGQNVTLSCEQNLNHDAMYWYRQDPGQGLRLIYYSQIVNDFQKGDIAEGYSVSREKKESFPLTVTSAQKNPTAFYLCASRGTGVGTEAFFGQGTRLTVV.